This T cell receptor (beta chain) was profiled in a study of tumor-infiltrating lymphocytes in primary liver carcinoma. Study-level background: These were node-negative, non-metastatic T1-T3 tumors of roughly 4 to 10 cm.

A remark on this clonotype: A junction end diverges from the germline sequence, so it may reflect a read error.

Investigators took RNA and DNA out together from 20-30 mg of unsorted bulk tissue. The patients presented with primary liver carcinoma, which was managed through surgical resection. This CDR3 spans 14 amino acids. CDR1 is SQVTM, CDR2 ANQGSEA, per germline. The authors made TCR beta cDNA from about 500 ng total RNA with a constant-region primer. Three rounds of nested multiplex PCR with slightly modified ARM-PCR produced TCR beta libraries. It was with TRBV1-TRBV30 forward primers and a C-beta reverse primer that the first two PCR rounds were run, at about 10 cycles each. Via MiXCR, TCRdb re-called the multiplex PCR reads, giving one row per CDR3 protein. Of almost 55,000 distinct CDR3 sequences listed, roughly 77% are singletons.

The J gene is TRBJ2-1, the V gene TRBV29-1, with 9 bases identical to TRBD1. Sample: liver tumor tissue from sampling region 2. Subset of the sample: tumor region T2, inferior pole. This receptor was taken from a man aged 40-55 years with primary liver carcinoma and hepatitis B virus infection. This CDR3 is CSALRGTGNNEQLF. CDR3 nucleotides: TGCAGCGCTCTAAGGGGGACAGGGAACAATGAGCAGTTATTC.